The present T cell receptor beta chain was sequenced within a study of T cells in Graves' hyperthyroidism and ophthalmopathy. Study-wide findings and caveats: Stable hyperthyroidism and ophthalmopathy were separated using 13 V-J signatures.

This clonotype occurred many times. Its antigen remains unidentified. There were TCR beta CDR3 regions amplified from RNA transcripts. The HTBI primer set was used in a first-round RT-PCR of the TCR CDR3. TCRdb reprocessed the multiplex PCR reads via MiXCR and lists one record per CDR3 protein. The table includes roughly 100,000 distinct CDR3 sequences, 47% detected once. This CDR3 has 13 amino acids. The ends were cut back, 2 bases at V and 5 bases at J, with 11 bases in the middle. Germline CDR1 reads SGHKS; CDR2 reads YYEKEE (reference sequence). This receptor was identified in a man between 35 and 55 years old with Graves' hyperthyroidism. The source material was blood. The chain uses TRBV5-5 and TRBJ2-7; D perhaps matches TRBD1 (5 bases). This CDR3 is CASSFLTANEQYF. CDR3 nucleotides: TGTGCCAGCAGCTTTTTGACAGCGAACGAGCAGTACTTC. The full variable domain, with the rest looked up from reference TRBV5-5 and TRBJ2-7, is DAGVTQSPTHLIKTRGQQVTLRCSPISGHKSVSWYQQVLGQGPQFIFQYYEKEERGRGNFPDRFSARQFPNYSSELNVNALLLGDSALYLCASSFLTANEQYFGPGTRLTVT.